This TCR beta chain was retrieved from a study of shared clonotypes between healthy human individuals. Once extracted for a subset, genomic DNA was divided evenly among several immunoSEQ plates. Measured with immunoSEQ multiplex PCR; TCRdb has only the in-frame clones, and not every one. The sample consists of about 1.1 million clones, 75% to 80% of them appearing once. The CDR3 spans 13 residues. CDR1 is SGHTA, CDR2 FQGNSA, per germline. With 5 bases clipped from V and 5 bases from J, the junction kept 4 bases outside the gene matches. Sequencing input: memory CD4+ T cells from PBMCs. The subset here: CD45RA-negative fraction. The sequence derives from a man aged 18 to 35 in good health. Some clones in this sample may be carry-over from other donors' samples. The gene calls are TRBV7-2 and TRBJ2-5; 8 bases fit TRBD1. DNA of the CDR3: TGTGCCAGCAGCGCGAACAGGGGGGAGACCCAGTACTTC. Translation: CASSANRGETQYF. Drawing the rest from reference TRBV7-2 and TRBJ2-5, the complete variable domain is GAGVSQSPSNKVTEKGKDVELRCDPISGHTALYWYRQSLGQGLEFLIYFQGNSAPDKSGLPSDRFSAERTGGSVSTLTIQRTQQEDSAVYLCASSANRGETQYFGPGTRLLVL.